This TCR beta chain stems from a study of graft-versus-host responses after intestinal transplantation. The repertoire was sequenced with immunoSEQ multiplex PCR; TCRdb's copy has only in-frame clones and lacks some. The sample has about 40,000 clones, about 90% seen once; the top ten hold 2% to 2.5%. The V gene lost 7 bases and the J gene lost 3 bases, with 9 bases spanning the gap. The CDR3 is 12 amino acids. Germline values: CDR1 MDHEN, CDR2 SYDVKM. The chain has TRBV28 and TRBJ1-1; no reliable D call. The sequence came from a human patient who received an intestinal transplant, so some T cells may come from the graft donor. The sequencing used PBMCs, collected almost 320 days after intestinal transplant. The CDR3 loop is CASTASYTEAFF. CDR3 sequence (DNA): TGTGCCAGCACCGCCTCCTACACTGAAGCTTTCTTT. The whole variable domain, remainder taken from reference TRBV28 and TRBJ1-1, is DVKVTQSSRYLVKRTGEKVFLECVQDMDHENMFWYRQDPGLGLRLIYFSYDVKMKEKGDIPEGYSVSREKKERFSLILESASTNQTSMYLCASTASYTEAFFGQGTRLTVV.